These T cell receptor beta chains were read from a single sample in a study of blood T cell repertoires in COVID-19. Data came from immunoSEQ multiplex PCR; TCRdb stores just in-frame clones and leaves some out. Of roughly 260,000 clones listed, about nine tenths are singletons. The sample comprised PBMCs or T cells enriched from blood (not recorded which). These receptors were taken from a woman younger than 45 with acute COVID-19. The CDR3 runs from the conserved cysteine through the conserved F or W. D genes are given only for firm matches. The size of a clone is reported for some rows only, either as once, few or many, or as a class for expanded clones.

>-|TRBD2|TRBV27|TRBJ2-2
CASSRRAGTNTGELFF
TGTGCCAGCAGCCGACGAGCGGGGACGAACACCGGGGAGCTGTTTTTT
>-|-|TRBV7-8|TRBJ1-1
CASSPVGVYTEAFF
TGTGCCAGCAGCCCGGTCGGGGTGTACACTGAAGCTTTCTTT
>-|TRBD1|TRBV30|TRBJ2-3
CAWSGTGWTPDTQYF
TGTGCCTGGAGTGGGACAGGGTGGACCCCAGATACGCAGTATTTT
>-|-|TRBV6-5|TRBJ2-7
CATVRPGQTYEQYF
TGTGCCACCGTTCGCCCCGGACAGACCTACGAGCAGTACTTC
>-|TRBD1|TRBV28|TRBJ1-2
CASSWDSWANYGYTF
TGTGCCAGCAGTTGGGACAGCTGGGCTAACTATGGCTACACCTTC
>-|-|TRBV5-1|TRBJ2-3
CASSSDWNTDTQYF
TGCGCCAGCAGCTCCGACTGGAACACAGATACGCAGTATTTT
>-|-|TRBV19|TRBJ1-5
CASSLDSYSNQPQHF
TGTGCCAGTAGTCTCGACAGCTATAGCAATCAGCCCCAGCATTTT
>-|-|TRBV7-2|TRBJ2-1
CASSLGLEHEQFF
TGTGCCAGCAGCTTAGGACTAGAACATGAGCAGTTCTTC
>-|TRBD1|TRBV11-3|TRBJ2-5
CASSLRDRVETQYF
TGTGCCAGCAGCCTCCGGGACAGGGTAGAGACCCAGTACTTC
>-|TRBD1|TRBV2|TRBJ2-2
CASGRDRPTGELFF
TGTGCCAGCGGTAGGGACAGGCCCACCGGGGAGCTGTTTTTT
>-|-|TRBV21-1|TRBJ1-2
CASSKLRGGTYYGYTF
TGTGCCAGCAGCAAATTAAGAGGAGGGACTTACTATGGCTACACCTTC
>once|TRBD1|TRBV4-3|TRBJ2-7
CASSRGQSEQYF
TGCGCCAGCAGCCGGGGACAGTCCGAGCAGTACTTC
>-|-|TRBV11-2|TRBJ1-4
CASSLGMGRRGEKLFF
TGTGCCAGCAGCTTAGGGATGGGGCGTCGTGGAGAAAAACTGTTTTTT
>-|TRBD1|TRBV4-3|TRBJ2-1
CASSQDAAGTGPYNEQFF
TGCGCCAGCAGCCAAGATGCTGCAGGGACAGGACCCTACAATGAGCAGTTCTTC
>once|-|TRBV7-2|TRBJ2-1
CASSLTAGHYNEQFF
TGTGCCAGCAGTCTAACGGCGGGCCACTACAATGAGCAGTTCTTC
>-|TRBD1|TRBV7-6|TRBJ2-3
CASSLVVDRGMDTQYF
TGTGCCAGCAGCTTAGTTGTGGACAGGGGCATGGATACGCAGTATTTT
>-|TRBD2|TRBV11-1|TRBJ2-3
CASSFASGGASTQYF
TGTGCCAGCAGCTTTGCTAGCGGGGGGGCTAGTACGCAGTATTTT
>-|-|TRBV13|TRBJ2-5
CASSLAGVETQYF
TGTGCCAGCAGCTTAGCAGGGGTGGAGACCCAGTACTTC
>-|TRBD2|TRBV27|TRBJ2-7
CASSLSWGEGSYEQYF
TGTGCCAGCAGTTTATCGTGGGGGGAGGGCTCCTACGAGCAGTACTTC
>once|-|TRBV12-3/TRBV12-4|TRBJ1-6
CASTQRYNSPLHF
TGTGCCAGTACCCAGCGGTATAATTCACCCCTCCACTTT
>-|-|TRBV5-1|TRBJ2-3
CASSRRGITDTQYF
TGCGCCAGCAGCCGCCGGGGGATCACAGATACGCAGTATTTT
>-|-|TRBV19|TRBJ1-4
CASSIGGFGTNEKLFF
TGTGCCAGTAGTATCGGCGGGTTTGGGACTAATGAAAAACTGTTTTTT
>-|-|TRBV6-1|TRBJ1-5
CASSERGGGSQPQHF
TGTGCCAGCAGTGAAAGGGGTGGAGGGAGTCAGCCCCAGCATTTT
>-|TRBD1|TRBV7-6|TRBJ2-7
CASSDGTGYEQYF
TGTGCCAGCAGCGACGGGACAGGGTACGAGCAGTACTTC
>-|-|TRBV27|TRBJ1-5
CASSFGAPGGNQPQHF
TGTGCCAGCAGTTTCGGCGCTCCAGGTGGGAATCAGCCCCAGCATTTT
>-|TRBD2|TRBV9|TRBJ2-1
CASSVGGSSGRDEQFF
TGTGCCAGCAGCGTAGGAGGGTCTAGCGGGAGAGATGAGCAGTTCTTC
>-|-|TRBV28|TRBJ2-7
CASRGRDGGFEQYF
TGTGCCAGCAGGGGGCGGGACGGTGGCTTCGAGCAGTACTTC
>once|TRBD1|TRBV5-1|TRBJ1-2
CASSIGTGPNYGYTF
TGCGCCAGCAGCATCGGGACAGGACCCAACTATGGCTACACCTTC
>-|-|TRBV18|TRBJ1-1
CASSPPGVRGFTEAFF
TGTGCCAGCTCACCACCGGGGGTCCGGGGGTTTACTGAAGCTTTCTTT
>-|TRBD2|TRBV20-1|TRBJ2-2
CSASSGLADTGELFF
TGCAGTGCTAGTTCGGGACTAGCGGACACCGGGGAGCTGTTTTTT
>-|TRBD1|TRBV19|TRBJ2-2
CASRGQGSAGELFF
TGTGCCAGTAGGGGACAGGGGTCCGCCGGGGAGCTGTTTTTT